This TCR beta chain is drawn from a study of T cell responses to AZD1222 COVID-19 vaccine. Only one count was recorded for this clone. Here immunoSEQ multiplex PCR was the method, and the copy in TCRdb shows in-frame clones only, minus some. The sample includes around 80,000 clones, 70% to 90% of them seen just once. V was clipped by 5 bases and J by 0 bases, with 18 bases between them. Germline V gene lookup returns CDR1 SGHRS and CDR2 YFSETQ. The CDR3 is made up of 17 amino acids. V usage is TRBV5-1 and J usage is TRBJ1-3; D ambiguous. Here the sequenced sample was peripheral blood, taken 28 days after the second AZD1222 dose. This TCR derives from an adult who received the AZD1222 COVID-19 vaccine. The CDR3: CASRASAGYSSGNTIYF. CDR3 nucleotide sequence: TGCGCCAGCAGGGCATCGGCGGGGTATTCCTCTGGAAACACCATATATTTT.